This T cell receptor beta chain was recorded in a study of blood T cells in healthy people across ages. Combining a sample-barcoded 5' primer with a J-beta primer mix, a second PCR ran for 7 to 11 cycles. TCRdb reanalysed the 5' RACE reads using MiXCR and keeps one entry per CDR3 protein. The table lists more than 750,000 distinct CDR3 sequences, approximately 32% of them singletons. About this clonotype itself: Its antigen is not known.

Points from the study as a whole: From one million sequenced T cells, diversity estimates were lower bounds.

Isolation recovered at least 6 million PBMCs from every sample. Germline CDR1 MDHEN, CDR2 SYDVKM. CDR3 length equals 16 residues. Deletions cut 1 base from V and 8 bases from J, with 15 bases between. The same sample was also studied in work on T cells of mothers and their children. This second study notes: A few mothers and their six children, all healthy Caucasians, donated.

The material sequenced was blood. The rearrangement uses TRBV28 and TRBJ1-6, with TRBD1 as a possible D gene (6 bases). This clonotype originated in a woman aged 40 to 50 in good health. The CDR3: CASSLLGRGRDSPLHF. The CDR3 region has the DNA TGTGCCAGCAGTTTATTAGGCAGGGGTCGCGATTCACCCCTCCACTTT.